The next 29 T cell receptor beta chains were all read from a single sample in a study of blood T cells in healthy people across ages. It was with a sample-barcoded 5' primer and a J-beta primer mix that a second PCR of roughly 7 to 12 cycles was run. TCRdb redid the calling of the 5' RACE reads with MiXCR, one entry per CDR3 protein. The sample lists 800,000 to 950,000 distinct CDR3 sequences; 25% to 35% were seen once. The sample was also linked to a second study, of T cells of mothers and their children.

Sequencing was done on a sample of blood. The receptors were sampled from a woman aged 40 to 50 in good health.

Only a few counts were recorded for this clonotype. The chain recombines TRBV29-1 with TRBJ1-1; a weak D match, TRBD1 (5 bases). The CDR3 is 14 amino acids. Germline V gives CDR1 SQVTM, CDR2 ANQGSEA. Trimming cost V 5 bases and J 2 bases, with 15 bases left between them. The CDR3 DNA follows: TGCAGCGTTTTAGGGGACGGGAGCAACACTGAAGCTTTCTTT. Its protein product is CSVLGDGSNTEAFF.

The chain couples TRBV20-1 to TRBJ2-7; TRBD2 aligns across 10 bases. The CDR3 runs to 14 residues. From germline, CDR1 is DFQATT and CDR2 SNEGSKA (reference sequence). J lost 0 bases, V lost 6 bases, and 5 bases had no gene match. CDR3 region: CSAPGTSVSYEQYF. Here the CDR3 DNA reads TGCAGTGCGCCCGGGACTAGCGTCTCCTACGAGCAGTACTTC.

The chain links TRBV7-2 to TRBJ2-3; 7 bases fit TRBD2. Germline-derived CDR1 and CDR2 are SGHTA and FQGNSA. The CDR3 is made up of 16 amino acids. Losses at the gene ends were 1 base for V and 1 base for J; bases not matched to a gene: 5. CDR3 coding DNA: TGTGCCAGCAGCTTAGTACCGAGCGGGGGCACAGATACGCAGTATTTT. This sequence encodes CASSLVPSGGTDTQYF.

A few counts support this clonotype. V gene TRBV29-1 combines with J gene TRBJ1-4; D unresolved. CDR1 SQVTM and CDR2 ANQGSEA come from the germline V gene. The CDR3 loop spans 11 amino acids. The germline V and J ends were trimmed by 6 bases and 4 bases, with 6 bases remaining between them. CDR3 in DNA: TGCAGCGTCAGGTATAATGAAAAACTGTTTTTT. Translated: CSVRYNEKLFF.

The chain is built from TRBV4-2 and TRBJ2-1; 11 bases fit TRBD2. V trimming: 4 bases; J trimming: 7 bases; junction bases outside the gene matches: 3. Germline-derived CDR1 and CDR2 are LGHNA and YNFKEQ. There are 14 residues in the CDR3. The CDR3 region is CASSRTSGRNEQFF. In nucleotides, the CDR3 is TGTGCCAGCAGCCGAACTAGCGGGAGAAATGAGCAGTTCTTC.

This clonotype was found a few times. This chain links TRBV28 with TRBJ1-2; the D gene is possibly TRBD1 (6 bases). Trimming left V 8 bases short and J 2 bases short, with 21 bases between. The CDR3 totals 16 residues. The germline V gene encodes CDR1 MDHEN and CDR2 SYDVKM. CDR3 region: CASAKAGGTLNYGYTF. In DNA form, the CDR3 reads TGTGCCAGCGCGAAAGCGGGGGGCACTCTAAACTATGGCTACACCTTC.

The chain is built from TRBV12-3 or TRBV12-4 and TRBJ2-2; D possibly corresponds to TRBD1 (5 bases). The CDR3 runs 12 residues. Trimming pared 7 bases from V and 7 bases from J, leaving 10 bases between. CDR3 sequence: CASTPGNGELFF. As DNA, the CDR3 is TGTGCCAGCACCCCAGGGAACGGGGAGCTGTTTTTT.

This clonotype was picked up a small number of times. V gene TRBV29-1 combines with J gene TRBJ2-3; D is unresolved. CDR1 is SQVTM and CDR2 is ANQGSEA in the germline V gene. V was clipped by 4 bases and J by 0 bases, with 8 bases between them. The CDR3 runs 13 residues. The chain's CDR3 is CSVVDGSTDTQYF. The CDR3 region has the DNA TGCAGCGTTGTTGACGGTAGCACAGATACGCAGTATTTT.

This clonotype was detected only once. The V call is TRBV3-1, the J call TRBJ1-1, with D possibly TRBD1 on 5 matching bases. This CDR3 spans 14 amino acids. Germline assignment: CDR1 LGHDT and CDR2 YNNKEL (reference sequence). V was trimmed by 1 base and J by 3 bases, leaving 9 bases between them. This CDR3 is CASSQGTIYTEAFF. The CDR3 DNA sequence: TGTGCCAGCAGCCAAGGGACAATCTACACTGAAGCTTTCTTT.

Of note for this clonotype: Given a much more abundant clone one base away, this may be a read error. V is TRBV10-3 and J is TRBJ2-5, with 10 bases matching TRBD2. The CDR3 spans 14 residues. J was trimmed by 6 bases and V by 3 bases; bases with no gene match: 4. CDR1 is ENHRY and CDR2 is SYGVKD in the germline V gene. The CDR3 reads CAISDVAGGKTQYF. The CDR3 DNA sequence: TGTGCCATCAGTGACGTAGCGGGGGGTAAGACCCAGTACTTC.

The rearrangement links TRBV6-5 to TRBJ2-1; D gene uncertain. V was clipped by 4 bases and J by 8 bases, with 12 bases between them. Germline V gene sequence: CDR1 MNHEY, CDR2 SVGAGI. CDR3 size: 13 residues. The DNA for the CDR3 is TGTGCCAGCAGTTCTTTACTGTCAGATGAGCAGTTCTTC. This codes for CASSSLLSDEQFF.

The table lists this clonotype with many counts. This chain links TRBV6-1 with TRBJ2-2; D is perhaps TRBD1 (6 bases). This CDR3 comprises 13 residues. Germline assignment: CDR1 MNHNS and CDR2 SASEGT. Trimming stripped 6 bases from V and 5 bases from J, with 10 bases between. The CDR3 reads CASRVTGTGELFF. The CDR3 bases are TGTGCCAGCAGGGTAACAGGGACCGGGGAGCTGTTTTTT.

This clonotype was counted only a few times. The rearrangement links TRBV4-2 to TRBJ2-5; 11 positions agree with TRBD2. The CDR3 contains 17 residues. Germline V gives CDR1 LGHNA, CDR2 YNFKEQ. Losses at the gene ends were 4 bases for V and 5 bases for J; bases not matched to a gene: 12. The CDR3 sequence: CASSRSGGDGFTETQYF. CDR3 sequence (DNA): TGTGCCAGCAGCCGTAGCGGGGGGGACGGTTTTACTGAGACCCAGTACTTC.

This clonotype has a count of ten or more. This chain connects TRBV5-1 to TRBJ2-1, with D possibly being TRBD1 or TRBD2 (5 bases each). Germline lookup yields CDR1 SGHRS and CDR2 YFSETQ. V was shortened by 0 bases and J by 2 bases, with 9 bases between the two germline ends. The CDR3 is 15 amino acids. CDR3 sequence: CASSLAGATYNEQFF. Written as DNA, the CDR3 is TGCGCCAGCAGCTTGGCCGGGGCCACCTACAATGAGCAGTTCTTC.

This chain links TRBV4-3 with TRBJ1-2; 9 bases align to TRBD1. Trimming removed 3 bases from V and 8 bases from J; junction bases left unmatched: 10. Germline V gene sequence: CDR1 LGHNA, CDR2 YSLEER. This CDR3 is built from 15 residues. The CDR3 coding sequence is TGCGCCAGCAGCCATAGCCGGGACAGGGTGGGAGGCTACACCTTC. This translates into CASSHSRDRVGGYTF.

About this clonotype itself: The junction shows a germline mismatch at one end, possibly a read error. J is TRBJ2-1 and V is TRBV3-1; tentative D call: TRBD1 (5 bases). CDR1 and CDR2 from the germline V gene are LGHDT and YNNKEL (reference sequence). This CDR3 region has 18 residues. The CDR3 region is CASSQVYAGQNSYYEQFF. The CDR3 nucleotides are TGTGCCAGCAGCCAAGTGTATGCAGGGCAAAACTCCTACTATGAGCAGTTCTTC.

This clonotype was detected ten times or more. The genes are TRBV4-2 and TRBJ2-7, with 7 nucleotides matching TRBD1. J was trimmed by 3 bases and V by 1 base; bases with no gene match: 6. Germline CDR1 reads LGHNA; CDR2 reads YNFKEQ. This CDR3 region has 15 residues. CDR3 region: CASSQGNRDSYEQYF. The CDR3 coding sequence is TGTGCCAGCAGCCAAGGTAATAGGGACAGCTACGAGCAGTACTTC.

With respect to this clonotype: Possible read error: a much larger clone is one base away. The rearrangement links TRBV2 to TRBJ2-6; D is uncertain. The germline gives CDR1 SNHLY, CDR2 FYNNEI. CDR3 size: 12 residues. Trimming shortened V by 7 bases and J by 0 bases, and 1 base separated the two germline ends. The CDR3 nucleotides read TGTGCCAGCACCTCTGGGGCCAACGTCCTGACTTTC. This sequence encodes CASTSGANVLTF.

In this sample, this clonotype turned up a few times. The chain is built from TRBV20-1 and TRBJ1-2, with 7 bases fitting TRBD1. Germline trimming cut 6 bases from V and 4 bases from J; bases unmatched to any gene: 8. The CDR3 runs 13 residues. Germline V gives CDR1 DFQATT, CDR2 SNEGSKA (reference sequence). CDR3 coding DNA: TGCAGTGCAACCCGACAGGGTTCCTATGGCTACACCTTC. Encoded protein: CSATRQGSYGYTF.

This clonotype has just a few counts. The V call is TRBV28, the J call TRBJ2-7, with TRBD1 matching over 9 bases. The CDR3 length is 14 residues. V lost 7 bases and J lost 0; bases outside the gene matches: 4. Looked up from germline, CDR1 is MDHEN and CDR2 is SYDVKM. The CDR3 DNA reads TGTGCCAGCACCGGGACAGGGCCCTCCTACGAGCAGTACTTC. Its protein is CASTGTGPSYEQYF.

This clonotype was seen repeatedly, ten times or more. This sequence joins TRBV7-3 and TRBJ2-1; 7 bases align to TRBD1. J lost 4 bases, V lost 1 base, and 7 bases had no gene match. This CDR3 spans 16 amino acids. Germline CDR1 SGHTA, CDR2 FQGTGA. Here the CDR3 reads CASSLIAVRGYNEQFF. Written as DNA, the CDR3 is TGTGCCAGCAGCTTAATCGCGGTCAGGGGGTACAATGAGCAGTTCTTC.

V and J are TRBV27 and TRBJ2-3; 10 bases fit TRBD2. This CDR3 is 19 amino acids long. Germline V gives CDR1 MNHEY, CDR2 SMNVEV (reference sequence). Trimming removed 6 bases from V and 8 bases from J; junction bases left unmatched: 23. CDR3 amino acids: CASSPLGSGGAGLAGTQYF. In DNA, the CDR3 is TGTGCCAGCAGCCCTCTAGGAAGCGGGGGGGCCGGGTTAGCCGGTACGCAGTATTTT.

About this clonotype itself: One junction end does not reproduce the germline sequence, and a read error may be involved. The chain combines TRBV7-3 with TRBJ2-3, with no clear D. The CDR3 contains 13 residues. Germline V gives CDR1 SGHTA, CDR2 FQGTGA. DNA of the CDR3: TGTGTCAGCAGCCCTAACCGGTTAGATACGCAGTATTTT. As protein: CVSSPNRLDTQYF. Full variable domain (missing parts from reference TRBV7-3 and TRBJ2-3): GAGVSQTPSNKVTEKGKYVELRCDPISGHTALYWYRQSLGQGPEFLIYFQGTGAADDSGLPNDRFFAVRPEGSVSTLKIQRTERGDSAVYLCVSSPNRLDTQYFGPGTRLTVL.

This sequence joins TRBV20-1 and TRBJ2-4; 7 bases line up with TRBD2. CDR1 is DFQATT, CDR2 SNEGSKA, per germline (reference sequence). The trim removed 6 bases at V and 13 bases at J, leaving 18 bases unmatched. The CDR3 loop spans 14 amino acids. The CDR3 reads CSAATSEGYNEQYF. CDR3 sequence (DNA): TGCAGTGCGGCAACTAGCGAGGGGTACAATGAGCAGTACTTC.

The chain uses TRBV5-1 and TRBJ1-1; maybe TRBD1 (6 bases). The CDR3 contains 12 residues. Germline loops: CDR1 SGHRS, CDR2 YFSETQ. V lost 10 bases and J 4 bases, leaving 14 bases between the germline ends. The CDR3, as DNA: TGCGCCGACAGGACTGGGAGCACTGAAGCTTTCTTT. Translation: CADRTGSTEAFF. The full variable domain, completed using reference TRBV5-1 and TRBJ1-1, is KAGVTQTPRYLIKTRGQQVTLSCSPISGHRSVSWYQQTPGQGLQFLFEYFSETQRNKGNFPGRFSGRQFSNSRSEMNVSTLELGDSALYLCADRTGSTEAFFGQGTRLTVV.

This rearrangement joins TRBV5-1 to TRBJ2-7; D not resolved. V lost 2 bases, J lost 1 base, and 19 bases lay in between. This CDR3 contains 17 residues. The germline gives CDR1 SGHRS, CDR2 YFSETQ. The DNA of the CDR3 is TGCGCCAGCAGCTTAAGCACAGCAGTCGCCCTTTCCTACGAGCAGTACTTC. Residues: CASSLSTAVALSYEQYF.

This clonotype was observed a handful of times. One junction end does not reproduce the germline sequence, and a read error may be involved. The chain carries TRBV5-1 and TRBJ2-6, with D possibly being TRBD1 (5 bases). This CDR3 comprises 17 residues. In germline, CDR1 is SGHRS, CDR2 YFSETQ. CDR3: CASSIQQVNSGANVPTF. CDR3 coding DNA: TGCGCCAGCAGCATACAACAGGTGAACTCTGGGGCCAACGTCCCGACTTTC.

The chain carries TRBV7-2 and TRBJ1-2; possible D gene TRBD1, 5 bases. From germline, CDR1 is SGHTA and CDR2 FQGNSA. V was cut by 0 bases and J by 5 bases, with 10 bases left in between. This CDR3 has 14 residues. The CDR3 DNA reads TGTGCCAGCAGCTTAGCGCAGGGAAAATATGGCTACACCTTC. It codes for CASSLAQGKYGYTF.

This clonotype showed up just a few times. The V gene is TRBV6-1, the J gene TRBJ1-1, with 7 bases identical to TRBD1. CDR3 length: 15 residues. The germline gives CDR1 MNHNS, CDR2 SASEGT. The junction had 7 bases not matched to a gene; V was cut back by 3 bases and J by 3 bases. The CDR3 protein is CASSETGKGDTEAFF. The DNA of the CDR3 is TGTGCCAGCAGTGAGACAGGGAAGGGCGACACTGAAGCTTTCTTT.